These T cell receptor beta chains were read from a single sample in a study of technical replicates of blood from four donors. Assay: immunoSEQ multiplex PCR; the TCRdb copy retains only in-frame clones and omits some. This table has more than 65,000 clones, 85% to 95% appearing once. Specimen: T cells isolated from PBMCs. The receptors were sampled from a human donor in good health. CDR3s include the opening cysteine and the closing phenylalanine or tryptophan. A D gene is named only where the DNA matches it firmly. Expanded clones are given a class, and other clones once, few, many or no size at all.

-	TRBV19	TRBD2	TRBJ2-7	TGTGCCAGTAGTATTGATCTAGCGGGAGGGCCACAGCAGTACTTC	CASSIDLAGGPQQYF
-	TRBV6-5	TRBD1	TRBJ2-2	TGTGCCAGCAGTTATGGGGGGACAGGCAACACCGGGGAGCTGTTTTTT	CASSYGGTGNTGELFF
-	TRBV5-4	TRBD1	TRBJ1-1	TGTGCCAGCAGCGACGCGTGGACAGGGTCAAGAAGTGAAGCTTTCTTT	CASSDAWTGSRSEAFF
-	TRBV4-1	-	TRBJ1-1	TGCGCCAGCAGCTCCCCAGGGGACACTGAAGCTTTCTTT	CASSSPGDTEAFF
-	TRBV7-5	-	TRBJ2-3	TGTGTCAGAAGCTTTGGTCCGTTCTATAACACAGATACGCAGTATTTT	CVRSFGPFYNTDTQYF
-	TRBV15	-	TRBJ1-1	TGTGCCACCAGCAGAGATGTAGGGGTTGGGGCTGAAGCTTTCTTT	CATSRDVGVGAEAFF
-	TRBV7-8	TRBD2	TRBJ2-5	TGTGCCAGCAGCCTCCGGGGGACTAGCGGGAGAATACTAGTGGAGACCCAGTACTTC	CASSLRGTSGRILVETQYF
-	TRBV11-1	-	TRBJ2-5	TGTGCCAGCAGCTCCGGACAGCTTCTTGCGGAGACCCAGTACTTC	CASSSGQLLAETQYF
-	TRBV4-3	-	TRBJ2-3	TGCGCCAGCAGCTACACAGATACGCAGTATTTT	CASSYTDTQYF
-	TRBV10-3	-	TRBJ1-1	TGTGCCATTAATACAGGCCCCCACACTGAAGCTTTCTTT	CAINTGPHTEAFF
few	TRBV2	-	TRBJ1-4	TGTGCCAGCAGTGAAAGATTGGGCAAGGAAAAACTGTTTTTT	CASSERLGKEKLFF
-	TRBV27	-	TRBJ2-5	TGTGCCAGCAGTCCCCAGGGAATGGGAGAGACCCAGTACTTC	CASSPQGMGETQYF
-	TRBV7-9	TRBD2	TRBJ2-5	TGTGCCAGCAGCGGCGGGACTAGGGAGACCCAGTACTTC	CASSGGTRETQYF
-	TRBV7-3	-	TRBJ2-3	TGTGCCAGCAGCCCCCTCAGCGGGCCCACAGATACGCAGTATTTT	CASSPLSGPTDTQYF
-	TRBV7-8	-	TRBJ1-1	TGTGCCAGCAGCTTGGGGGGAGGGCCCGCTTTCTTT	CASSLGGGPAFF
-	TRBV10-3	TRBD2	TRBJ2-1	TGTGCCATCAGTGGGGAGGGGACGAACAATGAGCAGTTCTTC	CAISGEGTNNEQFF
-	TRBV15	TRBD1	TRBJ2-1	TGTGCCACCAGCAAGGGACAGGGGTCCGGAGTTTTGGATGAGCAGTTCTTC	CATSKGQGSGVLDEQFF